This T cell receptor beta chain was recovered during a study of shared clonotypes between healthy human individuals. Study-level findings and limits: Several donors shared 4.5% to 6.5% of their naive CD4 clonotypes. On the whole, naive subsets had larger estimated richness than memory subsets had.

The repertoire was sequenced with immunoSEQ multiplex PCR; TCRdb's copy has only in-frame clones and lacks some. The table shows millions of clones, with around 96% occurring only once. On this clone: Its matching antigen is unknown.

V shed 3 bases, J shed 3 bases, and the junction held 3 bases outside the gene matches. Germline V lookup: CDR1 GTSNPN, CDR2 SVGIG (reference sequence). The CDR3 length is 14 residues. CD45RO-negative CD8 cells positively selected for CCR7 made up the naive population, which excluded terminally differentiated effector memory CD45RA+ cells. The rearrangement links TRBV30 to TRBJ1-5, with 9 bases lining up with TRBD1. The sample consisted of naive CD8+ T cells sorted from blood. The sequence came from a man between 18 and 35 years old in good health. Written as DNA, the CDR3 is TGTGCCTGGAGCGGACAGGGGTACAATCAGCCCCAGCATTTT. Encoded protein: CAWSGQGYNQPQHF.